This TCR beta chain was identified during a study of response to subunit inactivated influenza vaccine. General study points: Few new T cells, the authors suggested, are recruited by each seasonal influenza vaccination.

The V gene's germline CDR1 is SGHRS and CDR2 YFSETQ. V lost 4 bases, J lost 0 bases, and 10 bases lay in between. This CDR3 region has 14 residues. Each CDR3 protein gets one entry after TCRdb re-called the RT-PCR reads with MiXCR. The sample has roughly 500,000 distinct CDR3 sequences, approximately 15% seen once. This clonotype was counted many times. The antigen remains unidentified. This rearrangement joins TRBV5-1 to TRBJ1-1; possible D gene TRBD1, 6 bases. The specimen comprised CD4+ T cells sorted from PBMCs, sampled 23 to 25 months after vaccination. This TCR derives from a man aged 50 to 69 who received an inactivated influenza vaccine. In DNA form, the CDR3 reads TGCGCCAGCAGCAAACAGGGCATGAACACTGAAGCTTTCTTT. This translates into CASSKQGMNTEAFF.